A selection of T cell receptor beta chains follows, all from one sample in a study of shared clonotypes between healthy human individuals. Some clones are missing from TCRdb's copy, which holds only in-frame ones; the method was immunoSEQ multiplex PCR. The sample has 1.5 million to 2.5 million clones, about 94% seen once; the top ten hold 1% to 1.5%. Sequencing was carried out using naive CD8+ T cells sorted from blood. All receptors derive from a man between 18 and 29 years old in good health. Each CDR3 is given with its conserved first and last residue.

j_call | v_call | cdr3_length | cdr3_aa
TRBJ2-3 | TRBV6-5 | 15 | CASSYAGDGTDTQYF
TRBJ2-7 | TRBV4-1 | 15 | CASSQGRSLSYEQYF
TRBJ2-7 | TRBV27 | 16 | CASSPLGTGGDHEQYF
TRBJ1-5 | TRBV28 | 15 | CASSLTLAGNQPQHF
TRBJ2-4 | TRBV10-2 | 14 | CASSELGLGGIQYF
TRBJ2-3 | TRBV6-6 | 12 | CASSYGPDTQYF
TRBJ2-7 | TRBV11-2 | 13 | CATGGTPRGEQYF
TRBJ2-7 | TRBV30 | 12 | CAWSPAGDEQYF
TRBJ1-3 | TRBV15 | 16 | CATSRRVDSPGNTIYF
TRBJ2-7 | TRBV5-6 | 12 | CASMTGSYEQYF
TRBJ2-2 | TRBV4-1 | 15 | CASSQDMGDTGELFF
TRBJ2-2 | TRBV6-1 | 14 | CASVGGVTTGELFF
TRBJ1-3 | TRBV9 | 18 | CASSVSWGGDLATGTIYF
TRBJ2-7 | TRBV4-1 | 14 | CASSPRLAGPEQYF
TRBJ1-1 | TRBV7-9 | 16 | CASSLDPTGSRTEAFF
TRBJ2-2 | TRBV5-4 | 13 | CASSSDLSGELFF
TRBJ2-3 | TRBV4-3 | 16 | CASSPTSGSTADTQYF
TRBJ2-2 | TRBV4-3 | 15 | CASSQGGHYTGELFF
TRBJ2-7 | TRBV6-5 | 16 | CASSSYREERSYEQYF
TRBJ2-2 | TRBV25-1 | 16 | CASSEYRAGLTGELFF
TRBJ1-4 | TRBV4-2 | 15 | CASSQSTGLSGKLFF
TRBJ1-5 | TRBV25-1 | 14 | CASSESGAGQPQHF
TRBJ2-7 | TRBV27 | 15 | CASSLLGQGVREQYF
TRBJ2-7 | TRBV28 | 15 | CASSPTDRGNAEQYF
TRBJ2-7 | TRBV30 | 15 | CAWDLQGGVRNEQYF
TRBJ2-1 | TRBV4-2 | 22 | CASSQYWASGGFAPAPSNEQFF
TRBJ2-5 | TRBV9 | 16 | CASSLVGLAGEETQYF
TRBJ1-1 | TRBV4-3 | 15 | CASSFNTDGNTEAFF
TRBJ1-2 | TRBV6-5 | 14 | CASNSISGFSGYTF
TRBJ1-1 | TRBV28 | 17 | CASSLRQGYGGGTEAFF
TRBJ2-5 | TRBV5-1 | 16 | CASSFLQGLIKETQYF
TRBJ1-3 | TRBV28 | 15 | CASRFGGLAGNTIYF
TRBJ2-7 | TRBV6-5 | 14 | CATETSRSSYEQYF
TRBJ2-5 | TRBV10-2 | 15 | CASSRDRGGKETQYF
TRBJ1-1 | TRBV30 | 11 | CAWRVEALAFF
TRBJ2-2 | TRBV5-4 | 12 | CASSLGGGELFF
TRBJ1-1 | TRBV19 | 11 | CASSSTGEAFF
TRBJ2-7 | TRBV5-1 | 13 | CASSRTGSYEQYF
TRBJ2-1 | TRBV4-2 | 17 | CASSQDLETGIRNEQFF
TRBJ1-1 | TRBV13 | 13 | CASSFQMNTEAFF
TRBJ2-7 | TRBV30 | 13 | CAWLGQGRDEQYF
TRBJ2-1 | TRBV29-1 | 16 | CSVEPTSGATYNEQFF
TRBJ2-3 | TRBV7-8 | 12 | CASSSHTDTQYF
TRBJ1-2 | TRBV4-1 | 16 | CASSQVGQAGEHGYTF
TRBJ2-7 | TRBV5-6 | 16 | CASSLVGEGASYEQYF
TRBJ1-1 | TRBV5-1 | 19 | CASSPRRVGTAGGGTEAFF
TRBJ2-3 | TRBV6-1 | 13 | CASRDPGSDTQYF
TRBJ2-7 | TRBV27 | 11 | CASSFGDEQYF